Listed here are 17 T cell receptor beta chains from one sample, sequenced in a study of regulatory T cells in long-lasting Graves disease. The time point here: newly diagnosed GD, antithyroid drugs for less than 3 months. Researchers made the TCR library from RNA that was extracted from PBMCs. According to the study, TCR beta libraries were built with iRepertoire HTBI primers and CDR3-region Arm-PCR. One entry per CDR3 protein results from TCRdb running MiXCR on the multiplex PCR reads. Among roughly 610,000 distinct CDR3 sequences listed, about 15% were seen once. These sequences were also reported in another study, on T cells in Graves' hyperthyroidism and ophthalmopathy.

The input for sequencing was peripheral blood mononuclear cells (PBMCs), taken at new diagnosis, from a patient treated with antithyroid drugs. The origin of the receptors is a young woman with Graves disease.

Comments on this clonotype: Being one base from a much bigger clone, this may be a read error. This rearrangement joins TRBV7-8 to TRBJ2-3; D call uncertain. Between the trimmed V and J ends, which lost 5 bases and 10 bases, there was a span of 7 bases. Germline CDR1 SGHVS, CDR2 FQNEAQ. This CDR3 contains 10 residues. The CDR3 DNA sequence: TGTGCCAGCAGCCCTGACTCGCAGTATTTT. Protein sequence: CASSPDSQYF.

This clonotype showed up many times. The genes are TRBV7-9 and TRBJ1-5; no clear D. Germline V gives CDR1 SEHNR, CDR2 FQNEAQ (reference sequence). Trimming removed 0 bases at V and 4 bases at J, with 7 bases between. The CDR3 runs 14 residues. The CDR3 loop is CASSLALDNQPQHF. The CDR3 DNA reads TGTGCCAGCAGCTTAGCCCTCGATAATCAGCCCCAGCATTTT.

This clonotype turned up a few times. This sequence joins TRBV10-1 and TRBJ1-6; 8 positions match TRBD1. This CDR3 is 16 amino acids long. The junction had 15 bases not matched to a gene; V was cut back by 8 bases and J by 9 bases. Germline values: CDR1 WNHNN, CDR2 SYGVQD (reference sequence). This chain's CDR3 is CASHEGWGTGGSPLHF. For the CDR3, the DNA is TGCGCCAGCCACGAGGGGTGGGGGACAGGCGGTTCACCCCTCCACTTT.

The genes are TRBV20-1 and TRBJ1-5, with D uncertain. CDR1 is DFQATT, CDR2 SNEGSKA, per germline (reference sequence). The V gene lost 2 bases and the J gene lost 0 bases, with 11 bases spanning the gap. The CDR3 is made up of 15 amino acids. The DNA of the CDR3 is TGCAGTGCTAGAATTACACGATATAGCAATCAGCCCCAGCATTTT. This encodes CSARITRYSNQPQHF.

Ten or more counts support this clonotype. The V call is TRBV7-3, the J call TRBJ2-1; perhaps D is TRBD1 or TRBD2 (5 bases each). The V gene lost 0 bases and the J gene lost 6 bases, with 12 bases spanning the gap. The length of the CDR3 is 15 residues. Germline assignment: CDR1 SGHTA and CDR2 FQGTGA. CDR3 bases: TGTGCCAGCAGCTTAACTCTGACGGGGCGCAATGAGCAGTTCTTC. Residues: CASSLTLTGRNEQFF.

At least ten counts were recorded for this clonotype. The chain carries TRBV28 and TRBJ1-2, with unresolved D. V gave up 8 bases and J gave up 0 bases, with 4 bases separating them. The CDR3 has 11 residues. CDR1 and CDR2 (germline): MDHEN, SYDVKM. The chain's CDR3 is CASASNYGYTF. The CDR3 DNA reads TGTGCCAGCGCTTCTAACTATGGCTACACCTTC.

The chain employs TRBV3-1 and TRBJ1-5; a weak D match, TRBD1 (5 bases). CDR3 size: 16 residues. Germline V gives CDR1 LGHDT, CDR2 YNNKEL (reference sequence). V lost 4 bases and J lost 1, with 14 bases in between. Here the CDR3 DNA reads TGTGCCAGCAGCCTTGGGGGGGACGGGAGCAATCAGCCCCAGCATTTT. Amino acid sequence: CASSLGGDGSNQPQHF.

Only a few counts were recorded for this clonotype. This chain joins TRBV28 and TRBJ2-3, with D perhaps TRBD1 or TRBD2 (6 bases each). V was trimmed by 5 bases and J by 3 bases, leaving 15 bases between them. Germline CDR1 and CDR2: MDHEN and SYDVKM. The CDR3 has 15 amino acids. CDR3 sequence: CASSALGGPTDTQYF. Written as DNA, the CDR3 is TGTGCCAGCAGTGCCCTTGGGGGGCCAACAGATACGCAGTATTTT. The full variable domain, with the rest looked up from reference TRBV28 and TRBJ2-3, is DVKVTQSSRYLVKRTGEKVFLECVQDMDHENMFWYRQDPGLGLRLIYFSYDVKMKEKGDIPEGYSVSREKKERFSLILESASTNQTSMYLCASSALGGPTDTQYFGPGTRLTVL.

V is TRBV5-1 and J is TRBJ2-1; possibly TRBD1 for D (6 bases). CDR1 SGHRS and CDR2 YFSETQ come from the germline V gene. The CDR3 sequence is 15 residues long. Trimming shortened V by 4 bases and J by 1 base, and 12 bases separated the two germline ends. The CDR3 region is CASSVKDRSYNEQFF. CDR3 bases: TGCGCCAGCAGCGTGAAAGACAGGTCCTACAATGAGCAGTTCTTC.

The chain combines TRBV20-1 with TRBJ2-1; the D is unclear. The germline V gene has CDR1 DFQATT and CDR2 SNEGSKA (reference sequence). Trimming stripped 3 bases from V and 10 bases from J, with 10 bases between. CDR3 length equals 11 residues. The CDR3 reads CSARFTNEQFF. In DNA, the CDR3 is TGCAGTGCTAGGTTTACTAACGAGCAGTTCTTC.

This clonotype was seen a handful of times. One junction end does not reproduce the germline sequence, and a read error may be involved. The chain recombines TRBV6-1 with TRBJ1-4, with a possible D match to TRBD1 (6 bases). The CDR3 is made up of 12 amino acids. From germline, CDR1 is MNHNS and CDR2 SASEGT. The CDR3 bases are TGTGCCAGCAGTGAGGGGCCGGGGGGCCGGTATTTT. Translating it yields CASSEGPGGRYF.

This clonotype showed up just once. The junction and the germline gene differ at one end; a read error may be behind it. The chain uses TRBV7-2 and TRBJ2-2; no reliable D call. Germline-derived CDR1 and CDR2 are SGHTA and FQGNSA. The CDR3 is 15 residues long. As DNA, the CDR3 is TGCGCCAGCAGCCAATCCACGGAGTACACCGGGGAGCTGTTTTTT. This encodes CASSQSTEYTGELFF.

On this clonotype itself: The junction and the germline gene differ at one end; a read error may be behind it. V usage is TRBV7-7 and J usage is TRBJ2-2, with TRBD2 matching 9 bases. Germline V CDR1 and CDR2: SSHAT, FNYEAQ (reference sequence). The CDR3 spans 16 residues. CDR3 sequence reads: CASSSVAGDGTGELFF. CDR3 DNA sequence: TGTGCTAGCAGCTCCGTAGCGGGAGACGGCACCGGGGAGCTGTTTTTT.

This clonotype has a count of ten or more. V usage is TRBV5-1 and J usage is TRBJ2-3; 7 nucleotides match TRBD2. V was clipped by 1 base and J by 5 bases; unmatched bases: 4. The V gene's germline CDR1 is SGHRS and CDR2 YFSETQ. The CDR3 consists of 14 residues. The CDR3 here is CASSLTSAGDTQYF. Here the CDR3 DNA reads TGCGCCAGCAGCTTGACTAGCGCCGGAGATACGCAGTATTTT.

This rearrangement joins TRBV12-3 or TRBV12-4 to TRBJ2-5; 10 bases map to TRBD2. V was clipped by 8 bases and J by 2 bases; unmatched bases: 8. The CDR3 runs 15 residues. The CDR3 spells CASCGGLALQETQYF. The CDR3 bases are TGTGCCAGCTGTGGGGGACTAGCGCTTCAAGAGACCCAGTACTTC.

This clonotype has a count of ten or more. The chain combines TRBV2 with TRBJ1-6; D remains unclear. The CDR3 is 15 amino acids. V was shortened by 6 bases and J by 5 bases, with 14 bases between the two germline ends. CDR1 and CDR2 from the germline V gene are SNHLY and FYNNEI. CDR3 in DNA: TGTGCCAGCAGCGTTCTTAATACCGATAATTCACCCCTCCACTTT. It is translated as CASSVLNTDNSPLHF.

The V call is TRBV5-1, the J call TRBJ2-3; D perhaps matches TRBD2 (6 bases). V was clipped by 0 bases and J by 1 base, with 12 bases between them. The CDR3 is 16 amino acids. Germline-derived CDR1 and CDR2 are SGHRS and YFSETQ. CDR3 DNA sequence: TGCGCCAGCAGCTTGGGGCGGAGGGTAGGCACAGATACGCAGTATTTT. Its protein product is CASSLGRRVGTDTQYF.